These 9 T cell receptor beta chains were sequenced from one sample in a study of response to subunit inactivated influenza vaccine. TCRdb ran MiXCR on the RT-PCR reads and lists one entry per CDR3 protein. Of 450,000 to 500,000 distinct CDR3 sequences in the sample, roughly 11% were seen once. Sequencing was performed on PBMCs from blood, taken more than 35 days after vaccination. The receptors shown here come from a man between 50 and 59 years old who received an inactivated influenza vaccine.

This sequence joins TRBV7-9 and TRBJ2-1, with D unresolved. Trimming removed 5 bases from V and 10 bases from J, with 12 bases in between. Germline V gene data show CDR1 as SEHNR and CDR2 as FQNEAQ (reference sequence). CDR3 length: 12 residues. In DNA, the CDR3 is TGTGCCAGCAGCCAACCTAGTTCCGAGCAGTTCTTC. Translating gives CASSQPSSEQFF.

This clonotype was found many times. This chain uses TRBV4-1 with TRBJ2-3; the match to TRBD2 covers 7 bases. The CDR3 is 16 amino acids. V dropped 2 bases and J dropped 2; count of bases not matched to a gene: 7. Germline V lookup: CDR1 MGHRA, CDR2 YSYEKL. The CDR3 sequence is CASSQFGRDYTDTQYF. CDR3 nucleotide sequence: TGCGCCAGCAGCCAATTTGGGCGGGACTACACAGATACGCAGTATTTT.

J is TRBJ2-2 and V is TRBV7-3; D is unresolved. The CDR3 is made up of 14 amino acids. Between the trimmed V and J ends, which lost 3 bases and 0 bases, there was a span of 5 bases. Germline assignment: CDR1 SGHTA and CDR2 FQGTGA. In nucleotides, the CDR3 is TGTGCCAGCAGCTTTTTAGCGAACACCGGGGAGCTGTTTTTT. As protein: CASSFLANTGELFF.

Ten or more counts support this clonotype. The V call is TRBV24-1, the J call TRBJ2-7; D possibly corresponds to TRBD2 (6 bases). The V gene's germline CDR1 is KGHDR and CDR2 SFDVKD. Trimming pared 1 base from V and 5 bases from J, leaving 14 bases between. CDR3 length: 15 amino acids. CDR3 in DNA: TGTGCCACCAGTGATTTACTAGCTGATGACCACGAGCAGTACTTC. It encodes CATSDLLADDHEQYF.

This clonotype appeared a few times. Here the CDR3 DNA reads TGCAGTGCGTCCAGGGCTAATTCACCCCTCCACTTT. Protein product: CSASRANSPLHF. The V gene is TRBV20-1, the J gene TRBJ1-6, with D tentatively TRBD1 (5 bases). CDR1 DFQATT and CDR2 SNEGSKA come from the germline V gene (reference sequence). The CDR3 spans 12 residues. V gave up 6 bases and J gave up 6 bases, with 9 bases separating them.

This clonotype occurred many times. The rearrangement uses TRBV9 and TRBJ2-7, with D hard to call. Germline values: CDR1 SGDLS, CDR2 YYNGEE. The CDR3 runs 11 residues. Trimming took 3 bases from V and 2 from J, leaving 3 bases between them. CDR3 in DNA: TGTGCCAGCAGCGGCACCTACGAGCAGTACTTC. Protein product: CASSGTYEQYF.

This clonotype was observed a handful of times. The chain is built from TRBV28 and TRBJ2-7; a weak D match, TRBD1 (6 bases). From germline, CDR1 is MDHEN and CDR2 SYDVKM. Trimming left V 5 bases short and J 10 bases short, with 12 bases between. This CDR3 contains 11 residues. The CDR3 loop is CASSLSGQQYF. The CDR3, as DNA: TGTGCCAGCAGTCTCTCGGGACAACAGTACTTC.

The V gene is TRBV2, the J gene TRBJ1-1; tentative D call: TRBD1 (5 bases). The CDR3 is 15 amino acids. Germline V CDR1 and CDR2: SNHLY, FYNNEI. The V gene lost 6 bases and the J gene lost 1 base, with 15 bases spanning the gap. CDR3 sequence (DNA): TGTGCCAGCAGCACCCAGGGACCGCGGAACACTGAAGCTTTCTTT. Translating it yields CASSTQGPRNTEAFF. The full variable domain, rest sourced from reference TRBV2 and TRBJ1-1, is EPEVTQTPSHQVTQMGQEVILRCVPISNHLYFYWYRQILGQKVEFLVSFYNNEISEKSEIFDDQFSVERPDGSNFTLKIRSTKLEDSAMYFCASSTQGPRNTEAFFGQGTRLTVV.

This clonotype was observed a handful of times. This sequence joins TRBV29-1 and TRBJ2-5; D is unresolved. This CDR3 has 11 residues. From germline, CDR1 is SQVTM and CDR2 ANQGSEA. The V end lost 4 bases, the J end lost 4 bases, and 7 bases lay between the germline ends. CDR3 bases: TGCAGCGTTGGAAATCCAGAGACCCAGTACTTC. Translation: CSVGNPETQYF.